These T cell receptor beta chains were read from a single sample in a study of cytomegalovirus exposure and HLA in healthy donors. The method was immunoSEQ multiplex PCR; TCRdb's version includes in-frame clones alone and lacks a portion of them. The sample includes approximately 140,000 clones, around three quarters of them seen just once. Sequencing was carried out using PBMCs. All receptors derive from a middle-aged man in good health and CMV-seropositive. Both conserved end residues are part of each CDR3. The D gene is left open where the match is weak. Clone sizes are given selectively: once, few, many, or a class where the clone is expanded.

j_call,d_call,clone_size,v_call,cdr3_nt,cdr3_aa
TRBJ1-1,TRBD1,.,TRBV6-6,TGTGCCAGCAGTTACGGGACAGGGTCCCCTGAAGCTTTCTTT,CASSYGTGSPEAFF
TRBJ1-3,.,.,TRBV6-5,TGTGCCAGCAGTTACTCCCGGGGAAGATCTGGAAACACCATATATTTT,CASSYSRGRSGNTIYF
TRBJ1-5,TRBD1,.,TRBV6-5,TGTGCCAGCAGTACAGGGGTGGAGTATCAGCCCCAGCATTTT,CASSTGVEYQPQHF
TRBJ1-5,.,.,TRBV6-1,TGTGCCAGCAGTTCCACCCCAGGAAATCAGCCCCAGCATTTT,CASSSTPGNQPQHF
TRBJ1-1,.,.,TRBV4-1,TGCGCCAGCAGCCAAGGGCAGGGATTTGAAGCTTTCTTT,CASSQGQGFEAFF
TRBJ1-1,.,.,TRBV4-3,TGCGCCAGCAGCCAAGGGTCCGGCAGCGGCACTGAAGCTTTCTTT,CASSQGSGSGTEAFF
TRBJ2-7,TRBD2,.,TRBV15,TGTGCCACCAGCTCCCCCCAGCGGGGTACCTCCGAGCAGTACTTC,CATSSPQRGTSEQYF
TRBJ2-1,TRBD2,.,TRBV19,TGTGCCAGTAGTATAGAAGGCGGGAGTTCCTACAATGAGCAGTTCTTC,CASSIEGGSSYNEQFF
TRBJ2-1,TRBD2,.,TRBV28,TGTGCCAGCAGTTTAGAGGAGGGACTAGCCCTCGGAAATGAGCAGTTCTTC,CASSLEEGLALGNEQFF
TRBJ2-7,TRBD2,.,TRBV27,TGTGCCAGCAGTTTCCACCGGGACTATCCCTACGAGCAGTACTTC,CASSFHRDYPYEQYF
TRBJ2-3,.,.,TRBV5-6,TGTGCCAGCAGCTTGGACCTAAGCACAGATACGCAGTATTTT,CASSLDLSTDTQYF
TRBJ1-6,TRBD1,.,TRBV11-1,TGTGCCAGCAGCCCCAGGCGGGGACAGGGTCTGGCTTCACCCCTCCACTTT,CASSPRRGQGLASPLHF
TRBJ2-3,TRBD1,.,TRBV11-3,TGTGCCAGCAGCCCGACAGGGCGAAGCACAGATACGCAGTATTTT,CASSPTGRSTDTQYF
TRBJ2-7,.,.,TRBV5-1,TGCGCCAGCAGCTTGGCCCCTAACAGGGCCTACGAGCAGTACTTC,CASSLAPNRAYEQYF
TRBJ2-7,TRBD1,.,TRBV9,TGTGCCAGCAGCGTCGGGACAGGGCAAAACTACGAGCAGTACTTC,CASSVGTGQNYEQYF
TRBJ1-1,TRBD1,.,TRBV5-6,TGTGCCAGCAGCTTCGGGACAGGGGGAGCTGAAGCTTTCTTT,CASSFGTGGAEAFF
TRBJ2-5,.,.,TRBV4-3,TGCGCCAGCAGCCAAGGAGGCGGCCCCAACGGAGAGACCCAGTACTTC,CASSQGGGPNGETQYF
TRBJ1-5,.,few,TRBV5-1,TGCGCCAGCAGCTCGAGTCCGGGAGGGTATCAGCCCCAGCATTTT,CASSSSPGGYQPQHF
TRBJ2-3,.,.,TRBV7-2,TGTGCCAGCAGCATTCGACCCCGTGCGGTGAGCACAGATACGCAGTATTTT,CASSIRPRAVSTDTQYF
TRBJ2-7,TRBD2,once,TRBV5-6,TGTGCCAGCAGCTCTTACAGACTAGCGGGAGGGAACGAGCAGTACTTC,CASSSYRLAGGNEQYF
TRBJ2-7,TRBD1,.,TRBV28,TGTGCCAGCAGGAGGGACAGGGAAAAGGTGTACTTC,CASRRDREKVYF
TRBJ2-2,.,.,TRBV28,TGTGCCAGCAGTAACTACAGGGTGTCCGGGGAGCTGTTTTTT,CASSNYRVSGELFF
TRBJ2-3,TRBD1,.,TRBV7-7,TGTGCTAGCAGCTCGCAGGGGGCGACAGATACGCAGTATTTT,CASSSQGATDTQYF
TRBJ1-1,TRBD1,.,TRBV19,TGTGCCAGTAGTATAGATCTCGGGGGACAGAGTGAAGCTTTCTTT,CASSIDLGGQSEAFF
TRBJ1-2,.,few,TRBV27,TGTGCCAGCAGTTTGGGGGGGGTAGGCAACTATGGCTACACCTTC,CASSLGGVGNYGYTF
TRBJ1-3,TRBD1,.,TRBV28,TGTGCCAGCAGAGCCACAGGGGGGCCCTCTGGAAACACCATATATTTT,CASRATGGPSGNTIYF
TRBJ1-3,TRBD1,few,TRBV2,TGTGCCAGCCAGGGGAGTCAGGGGGCTGGAATTACTGGAAACACCATATATTTT,CASQGSQGAGITGNTIYF
TRBJ2-7,TRBD2,.,TRBV6-7,TGTGCCAGCAGTTACCGGGGGGGTGTTTCCTACGAGCAGTACTTC,CASSYRGGVSYEQYF
TRBJ2-7,.,.,TRBV19,TGTGCCAGTAGTATCAGAAGGAGCTACGAGCAGTACTTC,CASSIRRSYEQYF
TRBJ2-6,TRBD1,.,TRBV5-4,TGTGCCAGCAGCGGTCAGGGGGCGCTTGGGGCCAACGTCCTGACTTTC,CASSGQGALGANVLTF
TRBJ2-3,.,.,TRBV6-1,TGTGCCAGCAGTTCGGGCGGGGGCACAGATACGCAGTATTTT,CASSSGGGTDTQYF
TRBJ2-1,TRBD2,once,TRBV9,TGTGCCAGCAGCGCCCGAGCGGGAGGGCTTTACAATGAGCAGTTCTTC,CASSARAGGLYNEQFF
TRBJ2-7,TRBD1,.,TRBV5-1,TGCGCCAGCAGCGCGACAGGGGGCCAAGGACGGGAGCAGTACTTC,CASSATGGQGREQYF
TRBJ1-2,TRBD1,.,TRBV4-1,TGCGCCAGCAGCCAAGCGGCACTGGGACAGGAAAATGGCTACACCTTC,CASSQAALGQENGYTF